Shown below are 22 T cell receptor beta chains from a single sample sequenced in a study of OX40 agonist ivuxolimab in advanced cancers. The assay was immunoSEQ multiplex PCR, and TCRdb's table has in-frame clones only and misses some. The sample carries 98,000 or so clones, roughly 95% recorded once. Material: CD4+ or CD8+ T cells sorted from blood, obtained in a trial of the OX40 agonist ivuxolimab. These receptors were obtained from an adult with an advanced solid tumor such as melanoma, head and neck, liver or kidney cancer.

The chain couples TRBV9 to TRBJ2-3, with 8 bases lining up with TRBD2. The CDR3 covers 14 residues. Germline V gives CDR1 SGDLS, CDR2 YYNGEE. The V segment lost 3 bases and the J segment 3 bases; nucleotides outside the gene matches: 3. CDR3 sequence: CASSAGGRTDTQYF. The CDR3 coding sequence is TGTGCCAGCAGCGCCGGCGGGAGGACAGATACGCAGTATTTT. The full variable domain, with the rest looked up from reference TRBV9 and TRBJ2-3, is DSGVTQTPKHLITATGQRVTLRCSPRSGDLSVYWYQQSLDQGLQFLIQYYNGEERAKGNILERFSAQQFPDLHSELNLSSLELGDSALYFCASSAGGRTDTQYFGPGTRLTVL.

The chain uses TRBV19 and TRBJ1-1; a possible D gene is TRBD1 (5 bases). Germline assignment: CDR1 LNHDA and CDR2 SQIVND (reference sequence). Trimming shortened V by 7 bases and J by 4 bases, and 19 bases separated the two germline ends. This CDR3 has 15 amino acids. The CDR3 is CASTHLTARATEAFF. Here the CDR3 DNA reads TGTGCCAGTACACATTTGACAGCCAGGGCCACTGAAGCTTTCTTT.

For the CDR3, the DNA is TGTGCCAGCAGCGTAGCCCAGGGGGGCACAGATACGCAGTATTTT. This gives the protein CASSVAQGGTDTQYF. The V call is TRBV9, the J call TRBJ2-3, with 7 bases lining up with TRBD1. Germline V gene sequence: CDR1 SGDLS, CDR2 YYNGEE. Trimming took 0 bases from V and 1 from J; bases not matched to a gene: 2. The CDR3 runs 15 residues.

The J gene is TRBJ1-6, the V gene TRBV11-2, with D uncertain. With 0 bases removed from V and 6 bases from J, the gap between germline ends came to 9 bases. Germline V lookup: CDR1 SGHAT, CDR2 FQNNGV. The CDR3 totals 15 residues. CDR3 DNA: TGTGCCAGCAGCTTAGACACGTTCTTTAATTCACCCCTCCACTTT. Protein: CASSLDTFFNSPLHF. Variable domain in full (rest from reference TRBV11-2 and TRBJ1-6): EAGVAQSPRYKIIEKRQSVAFWCNPISGHATLYWYQQILGQGPKLLIQFQNNGVVDDSQLPKDRFSAERLKGVDSTLKIQPAKLEDSAVYLCASSLDTFFNSPLHFGNGTRLTVT.

The V gene is TRBV5-1, the J gene TRBJ1-3; no definite D call. V was shortened by 2 bases and J by 0 bases, with 12 bases between the two germline ends. Germline V gives CDR1 SGHRS, CDR2 YFSETQ. This CDR3 comprises 16 residues. CDR3 sequence reads: CASSFGRPDSGNTIYF. For the CDR3, the DNA is TGCGCCAGCAGCTTTGGACGACCAGACTCTGGAAACACCATATATTTT.

This clone was counted only a few times. The genes are TRBV7-2 and TRBJ2-7, with 10 positions matching TRBD2. V shed 5 bases, J shed 0 bases, and the junction held 4 bases outside the gene matches. CDR1 and CDR2 from the germline V gene are SGHTA and FQGNSA. The CDR3 consists of 15 residues. DNA of the CDR3: TGTGCCAGCAGCCCACTAGCGGGGACCTCCTACGAGCAGTACTTC. Translation: CASSPLAGTSYEQYF.

V usage is TRBV2 and J usage is TRBJ2-6, with D perhaps given as TRBD1 or TRBD2 (6 bases each). V was shortened by 10 bases and J by 1 base, with 23 bases between the two germline ends. This CDR3 spans 18 amino acids. Looked up from germline, CDR1 is SNHLY and CDR2 is FYNNEI. The CDR3 sequence is CATVQGSAGLSGANVLTF. CDR3 nucleotides: TGTGCCACCGTCCAGGGGTCGGCAGGACTATCTGGGGCCAACGTCCTGACTTTC.

In DNA, the CDR3 is TGTGCCAGCAGCCAAGTCCCGGGAACCACAGATACGCAGTATTTT. Translating gives CASSQVPGTTDTQYF. The chain joins TRBV14 to TRBJ2-3, with a tentative D call TRBD2 (5 bases). CDR1 is SGHDN, CDR2 FVKESK, per germline. Trimming stripped 1 base from V and 2 bases from J, with 10 bases between. This CDR3 is 15 amino acids long.

The chain couples TRBV4-3 to TRBJ1-4, with D unclear. Per germline, CDR1 LGHNA and CDR2 YSLEER. The CDR3 spans 15 residues. With 0 bases removed from V and 8 bases from J, the gap between germline ends came to 13 bases. The CDR3 protein is CASSQDPGYGEKLFF. CDR3 nucleotide sequence: TGCGCCAGCAGCCAAGATCCTGGGTATGGAGAAAAACTGTTTTTT.

This chain links TRBV10-1 with TRBJ1-1, with D hard to call. Trimming took 3 bases from V and 1 from J, leaving 6 bases between them. The length of the CDR3 is 13 residues. Looked up from germline, CDR1 is WNHNN and CDR2 is SYGVQD (reference sequence). CDR3 DNA sequence: TGCGCCAGCAGTGATAGACGGAACACTGAAGCTTTCTTT. Encoded protein: CASSDRRNTEAFF.

This clone came up a few times. The chain links TRBV18 to TRBJ1-2, with a weak D call TRBD1 (6 bases). Germline-derived CDR1 and CDR2 are KGHSH and LQKENI. The V end was cut by 2 bases, the J end by 6 bases, with 19 bases between. The CDR3 runs 16 residues. The CDR3 protein is CASSPTDSPDVNGYTF. The CDR3 DNA sequence: TGTGCCAGCTCACCAACGGACAGTCCTGATGTGAATGGCTACACCTTC.

The chain carries TRBV2 and TRBJ2-5, with 7 bases lining up with TRBD2. V lost 0 bases, J lost 1 base, and 5 bases stayed unmatched. The germline gives CDR1 SNHLY, CDR2 FYNNEI. The CDR3 contains 16 residues. In nucleotides, the CDR3 is TGTGCCAGCAGTGAAGCGGGGCGGGGGATCCAAGAGACCCAGTACTTC. Amino acids: CASSEAGRGIQETQYF.

The rearrangement links TRBV5-6 to TRBJ2-3; 12 bases line up with TRBD2. Germline lookup yields CDR1 SGHDT and CDR2 YYEEEE. V was pared by 3 bases and J by 6 bases, with 14 bases of the junction left unmatched. The CDR3 totals 18 residues. For the CDR3, the DNA is TGTGCCAGCAGCTCCCTAGGGCGGCTAGCGGGAGGGCCCGATACGCAGTATTTT. Its protein is CASSSLGRLAGGPDTQYF.

A note on this clone: The same CDR3 can be traced to other DNA sequences in this sample. Here the CDR3 reads CASSDRGYEQYF. In nucleotides, the CDR3 is TGTGCCAGTAGTGACCGGGGCTACGAGCAGTACTTC. The chain joins TRBV19 to TRBJ2-7; TRBD2 is a possible D gene (5 bases). The germline gives CDR1 LNHDA, CDR2 SQIVND (reference sequence). V shed 5 bases and J shed 3 bases, with 8 bases lying between them. This CDR3 spans 12 amino acids.

The CDR3 reads CSARAFAEAFF. The DNA for the CDR3 is TGCAGTGCTAGGGCCTTCGCTGAAGCTTTCTTT. This chain links TRBV20-1 with TRBJ1-1; D call uncertain. CDR3 length: 11 amino acids. Trimming removed 3 bases from V and 6 bases from J, with 8 bases in between. Looked up from germline, CDR1 is DFQATT and CDR2 is SNEGSKA (reference sequence).

This clone was seen once. The chain combines TRBV5-6 with TRBJ2-5; 10 bases match TRBD2. Trimming at V came to 0 bases and at J to 5 bases, leaving 4 bases not matched to a gene. CDR1 SGHDT and CDR2 YYEEEE come from the germline V gene. The CDR3 extends over 15 amino acids. CDR3 region: CASSLVLAGAETQYF. CDR3 DNA: TGTGCCAGCAGCTTGGTGCTAGCGGGAGCCGAGACCCAGTACTTC. Full variable domain (missing parts from reference TRBV5-6 and TRBJ2-5): DAGVTQSPTHLIKTRGQQVTLRCSPKSGHDTVSWYQQALGQGPQFIFQYYEEEERQRGNFPDRFSGHQFPNYSSELNVNALLLGDSALYLCASSLVLAGAETQYFGPGTRLLVL.

The J gene is TRBJ1-1, the V gene TRBV5-1; D call uncertain. Germline V gene sequence: CDR1 SGHRS, CDR2 YFSETQ. The CDR3 extends over 15 amino acids. V lost 0 bases and J lost 0, with 9 bases in between. CDR3 DNA: TGCGCCAGCAGCTTGGTCGCGGGCTTGAACACTGAAGCTTTCTTT. This encodes CASSLVAGLNTEAFF.

This chain joins TRBV28 and TRBJ2-7; TRBD2 agrees at 11 bases. Germline loops: CDR1 MDHEN, CDR2 SYDVKM. V lost 6 bases, J lost 2 bases, and 18 bases stayed unmatched. The length of the CDR3 is 19 residues. The CDR3 region is CASSSGLAGFSLGPYEQYF. CDR3 nucleotides: TGTGCCAGCAGCTCAGGACTAGCGGGCTTTTCCCTGGGGCCCTACGAGCAGTACTTC.

The chain is built from TRBV6-6 and TRBJ1-2; no definite D call. Germline values: CDR1 MNHNY, CDR2 SVGAGI (reference sequence). The CDR3 totals 14 residues. Trimming cost V 4 bases and J 0 bases, with 9 bases left between them. This CDR3 is CASSLDGANYGYTF. The CDR3 region has the DNA TGTGCCAGCAGTTTAGACGGAGCTAACTATGGCTACACCTTC.

V and J are TRBV19 and TRBJ1-2; tentatively, D is TRBD1 (5 bases). Trimming left V 11 bases short and J 3 bases short, with 13 bases between. Germline V lookup: CDR1 LNHDA, CDR2 SQIVND (reference sequence). The length of the CDR3 is 12 residues. The chain's CDR3 is CAVSGGDYGYTF. The CDR3 DNA sequence: TGTGCCGTTAGCGGGGGAGACTATGGCTACACCTTC. Together with reference TRBV19 and TRBJ1-2, the CDR3 gives the full variable domain: DGGITQSPKYLFRKEGQNVTLSCEQNLNHDAMYWYRQDPGQGLRLIYYSQIVNDFQKGDIAEGYSVSREKKESFPLTVTSAQKNPTAFYLCAVSGGDYGYTFGSGTRLTVV.

The chain is built from TRBV7-8 and TRBJ1-1; weak D call: TRBD1 (6 bases). V shed 1 base and J shed 5 bases, with 11 bases lying between them. Germline-derived CDR1 and CDR2 are SGHVS and FQNEAQ. The CDR3 totals 14 residues. CDR3 protein: CASSLVGRGTEAFF. The CDR3 coding sequence is TGTGCCAGCAGCTTAGTCGGGAGGGGGACTGAAGCTTTCTTT.

This clone has only one observation. In nucleotides, the CDR3 is TGTGCCAGCAGCTTCAGGGTTGGCAATCAGCCCCAGCATTTT. This encodes CASSFRVGNQPQHF. The rearrangement joins TRBV5-8 to TRBJ1-5; a weak D match, TRBD1 (5 bases). CDR3 length: 14 amino acids. Germline V CDR1 and CDR2: SGHTS, YDEGEE. V lost 2 bases and J 2 bases, leaving 8 bases between the germline ends.